The 12 T cell receptor beta chains below all came from one sample that was sequenced in a study of cytomegalovirus exposure and HLA in healthy donors. 60 Vbeta and 13 Jbeta primers were used in PCR. Produced via immunoSEQ multiplex PCR; TCRdb's table is partial and in-frame only. The sample holds some 180,000 clones; approximately 80% are singletons and the top ten take less than 3%. The sequencing input was PBMCs. Source of these receptors: a woman aged 25 to 45 in good health and CMV-seronegative.

The chain uses TRBV11-2 and TRBJ2-3; TRBD1 aligns across 7 bases. The V gene's germline CDR1 is SGHAT and CDR2 FQNNGV. After removal of 4 bases from V and 6 bases from J, the junction contained 7 bases not matched to a gene. The CDR3 runs to 14 residues. This CDR3 reads CASSSRTGQDTQYF. The CDR3 DNA reads TGTGCCAGCAGCTCCCGGACAGGACAGGATACGCAGTATTTT.

A few counts support this clone. This chain uses TRBV28 with TRBJ1-1; 7 bases line up with TRBD1. Germline V lookup: CDR1 MDHEN, CDR2 SYDVKM. CDR3 length: 13 amino acids. Trimming at V came to 8 bases and at J to 0 bases, leaving 3 bases not matched to a gene. The CDR3 reads CASATGMNTEAFF. The CDR3 bases are TGTGCCAGCGCGACAGGGATGAACACTGAAGCTTTCTTT. Combining the CDR3 with reference TRBV28 and TRBJ1-1 gives the whole variable domain DVKVTQSSRYLVKRTGEKVFLECVQDMDHENMFWYRQDPGLGLRLIYFSYDVKMKEKGDIPEGYSVSREKKERFSLILESASTNQTSMYLCASATGMNTEAFFGQGTRLTVV.

This clone was counted a single time. The CDR3 protein is CASSYNRGTEAFF. CDR3 nucleotides: TGTGCCAGCAGTTATAACAGGGGTACTGAAGCTTTCTTT. J is TRBJ1-1 and V is TRBV6-5; 7 bases agree with TRBD1. The CDR3 contains 13 residues. J lost 5 bases, V lost 3 bases, and 3 bases had no gene match. Germline lookup yields CDR1 MNHEY and CDR2 SVGAGI.

CDR3 sequence reads: CASSFTGVNSYEQYF. The DNA of the CDR3 is TGTGCCAGCAGTTTTACGGGAGTTAACTCCTACGAGCAGTACTTC. The V gene is TRBV28, the J gene TRBJ2-7; D might be TRBD2 (6 bases). Germline V gene lookup returns CDR1 MDHEN and CDR2 SYDVKM. The CDR3 is made up of 15 amino acids. Trimming shortened V by 3 bases and J by 0 bases, and 12 bases separated the two germline ends.

The V call is TRBV19, the J call TRBJ2-1, with TRBD1 matching 8 bases. The CDR3 is made up of 16 amino acids. Per germline, CDR1 LNHDA and CDR2 SQIVND (reference sequence). V was clipped by 5 bases and J by 10 bases; unmatched bases: 16. DNA for the CDR3: TGTGCCAGTAGTCCCCGGACAGGGCCCCCTAGTTGGGAGCAGTTCTTC. Its translation: CASSPRTGPPSWEQFF.

The chain joins TRBV5-1 to TRBJ1-2; 7 bases are shared with TRBD1. This CDR3 spans 14 amino acids. Losses at the gene ends were 4 bases for V and 8 bases for J; bases not matched to a gene: 11. Germline V gene lookup returns CDR1 SGHRS and CDR2 YFSETQ. Here the CDR3 reads CASSRDRIESGYTF. The CDR3 DNA sequence: TGCGCCAGCAGCCGGGACAGAATAGAGAGCGGCTACACCTTC.

The chain has TRBV9 and TRBJ2-7; D perhaps matches TRBD2 (6 bases). V was pared by 0 bases and J by 1 base, with 8 bases between. The CDR3 extends over 14 amino acids. Germline V gene data show CDR1 as SGDLS and CDR2 as YYNGEE. CDR3 sequence: CASSVGGRSYEQYF. The CDR3 region has the DNA TGTGCCAGCAGCGTAGGAGGGAGGTCCTACGAGCAGTACTTC.

V usage is TRBV5-4 and J usage is TRBJ2-7; D unresolved. The V end was cut by 4 bases, the J end by 4 bases, with 6 bases between. CDR3 length: 11 residues. Germline V gene sequence: CDR1 SGHNT, CDR2 YYREEE (reference sequence). The CDR3 DNA follows: TGTGCCAGCAGCCGCGAGTACGAGCAGTACTTC. Its protein product is CASSREYEQYF.

The chain links TRBV29-1 to TRBJ1-2; D is possibly TRBD1 (5 bases). The CDR3 runs 13 residues. V was trimmed by 4 bases and J by 2 bases, leaving 11 bases between them. Germline loops: CDR1 SQVTM, CDR2 ANQGSEA. The CDR3 bases are TGCAGCGTTGGGATTCAGGGCAACTATGGCTACACCTTC. It specifies CSVGIQGNYGYTF.

The chain couples TRBV5-4 to TRBJ2-7; maybe TRBD1 (6 bases). Deletions cut 4 bases from V and 0 bases from J, with 14 bases between. This CDR3 is built from 15 residues. CDR1 SGHNT and CDR2 YYREEE come from the germline V gene (reference sequence). CDR3 bases: TGTGCCAGCAGCGGCCGGGACAAGAGCTCCTACGAGCAGTACTTC. Protein product: CASSGRDKSSYEQYF.

CDR3 protein: CASSYMVTGSTIYF. The CDR3 nucleotides are TGTGCCAGCAGCTACATGGTGACAGGGAGCACCATATATTTT. The chain carries TRBV6-5 and TRBJ1-3, with 7 bases that match TRBD1. Germline CDR1 reads MNHEY; CDR2 reads SVGAGI. This CDR3 has 14 residues. Trimming at V came to 6 bases and at J to 9 bases, leaving 11 bases not matched to a gene.

The chain combines TRBV6-6 with TRBJ2-2, with 11 nucleotides matching TRBD2. V trimming: 7 bases; J trimming: 0 bases; junction bases outside the gene matches: 4. Germline loops: CDR1 MNHNY, CDR2 SVGAGI (reference sequence). This CDR3 is built from 16 residues. CDR3 bases: TGTGCCAGCACGGGTAGCGGGAGGGCGAACACCGGGGAGCTGTTTTTT. It translates to CASTGSGRANTGELFF.